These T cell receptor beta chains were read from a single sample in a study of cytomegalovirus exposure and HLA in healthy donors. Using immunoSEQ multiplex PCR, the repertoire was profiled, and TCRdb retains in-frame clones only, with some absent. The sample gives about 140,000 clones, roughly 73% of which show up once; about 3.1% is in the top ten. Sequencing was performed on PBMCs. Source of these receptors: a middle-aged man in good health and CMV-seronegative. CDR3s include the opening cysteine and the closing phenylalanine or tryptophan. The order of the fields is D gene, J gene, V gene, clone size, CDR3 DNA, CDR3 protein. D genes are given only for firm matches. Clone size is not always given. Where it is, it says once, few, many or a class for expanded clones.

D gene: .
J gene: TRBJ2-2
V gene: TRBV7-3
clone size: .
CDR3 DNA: TGTGCCAGCAGCTTTCAGGGGCCCACCGGGGAGCTGTTTTTT
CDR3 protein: CASSFQGPTGELFF

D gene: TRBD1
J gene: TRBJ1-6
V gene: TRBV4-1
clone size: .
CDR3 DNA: TGCGCCAGCAGACCCGGACAGGGTTTTAATTCACCCCTCCACTTT
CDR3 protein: CASRPGQGFNSPLHF

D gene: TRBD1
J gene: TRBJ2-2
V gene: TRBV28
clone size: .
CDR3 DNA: TGTGCCAGCAGTGCCGGGACAGCGGACACCGGGGAGCTGTTTTTT
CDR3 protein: CASSAGTADTGELFF

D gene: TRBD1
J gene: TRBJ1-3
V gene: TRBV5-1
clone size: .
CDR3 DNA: TGCGCCAGCAGTCGGGGACAGGGCGGAAACACCATATATTTT
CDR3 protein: CASSRGQGGNTIYF

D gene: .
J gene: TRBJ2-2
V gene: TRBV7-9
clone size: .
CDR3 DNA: TGTGCCAGCAGCCTGCAGGGGATCACCGGGGAGCTGTTTTTT
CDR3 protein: CASSLQGITGELFF

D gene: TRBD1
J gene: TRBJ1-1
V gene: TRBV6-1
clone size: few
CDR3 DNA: TGTGCCAGCAGTCTGGCGGACAGGGCCTCTGAAGCTTTCTTT
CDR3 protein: CASSLADRASEAFF

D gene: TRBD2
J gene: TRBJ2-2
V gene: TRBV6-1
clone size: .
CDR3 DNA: TGTGCCAGCAGTACTAGCGGGGGGCACACCGGGGAGCTGTTTTTT
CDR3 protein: CASSTSGGHTGELFF

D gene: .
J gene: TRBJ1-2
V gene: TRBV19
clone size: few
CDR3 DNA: TGTGCCAGTACCCCCTCGGACAGTCATGGCTACACCTTC
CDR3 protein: CASTPSDSHGYTF

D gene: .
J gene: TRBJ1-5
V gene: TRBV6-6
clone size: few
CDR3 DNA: TGTGCCAGCAGAGCGACCGGGGTTAGGGGCAATCAGCCCCAGCATTTT
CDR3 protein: CASRATGVRGNQPQHF

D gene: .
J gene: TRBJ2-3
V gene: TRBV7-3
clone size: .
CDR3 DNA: TGTGCCAGCAGCTTAATAGGGGGACACGATACGCAGTATTTT
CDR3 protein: CASSLIGGHDTQYF

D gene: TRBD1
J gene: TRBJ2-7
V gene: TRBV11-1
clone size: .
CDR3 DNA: TGTGCCAGCAGCTTAGGGGACAGAGACTACGAGCAGTACTTC
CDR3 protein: CASSLGDRDYEQYF

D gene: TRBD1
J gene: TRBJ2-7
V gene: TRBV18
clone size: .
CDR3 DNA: TGTGCCAGCTCACCCCCGCAGGGGGCCTACGAGCAGTACTTC
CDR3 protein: CASSPPQGAYEQYF

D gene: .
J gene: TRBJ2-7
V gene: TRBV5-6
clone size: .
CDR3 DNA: TGTGCCAGCAGCTCATACGCGGAGGAGCAGTACTTC
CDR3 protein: CASSSYAEEQYF

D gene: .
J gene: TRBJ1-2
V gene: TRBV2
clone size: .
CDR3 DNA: TGTGCCAGCAGTGAAGCGCTAACAGTCTATGGCTACACCTTC
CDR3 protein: CASSEALTVYGYTF

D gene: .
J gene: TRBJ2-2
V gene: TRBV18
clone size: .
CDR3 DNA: TGTGCCAGCTCACCACGTTTAGTGGAGGGGGCTGGCACCGGGGAGCTGTTTTTT
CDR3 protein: CASSPRLVEGAGTGELFF

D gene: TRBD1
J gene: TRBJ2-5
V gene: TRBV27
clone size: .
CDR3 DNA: TGTGCCAGCAGTCCCCGGGACAGAAAAGAGACCCAGTACTTC
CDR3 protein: CASSPRDRKETQYF

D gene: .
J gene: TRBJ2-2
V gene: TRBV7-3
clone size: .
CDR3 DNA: TGTGCCAGCAGGGTGTCGAGCACCGGGGAGCTGTTTTTT
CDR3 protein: CASRVSSTGELFF

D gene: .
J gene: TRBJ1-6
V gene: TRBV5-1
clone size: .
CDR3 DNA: TGCGCCAGCAGCGCCGACACATCGGATTCACCCCTCCACTTT
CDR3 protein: CASSADTSDSPLHF

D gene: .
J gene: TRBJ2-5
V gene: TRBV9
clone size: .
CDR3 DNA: TGTGCCAGCAGTCTAGGGGACAAGATCCAAGAGACCCAGTACTTC
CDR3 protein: CASSLGDKIQETQYF

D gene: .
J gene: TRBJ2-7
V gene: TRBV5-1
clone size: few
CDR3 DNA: TGCGCCAGCAGCTTCGGACAGCCCGGATCCTACGAGCAGTACTTC
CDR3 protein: CASSFGQPGSYEQYF

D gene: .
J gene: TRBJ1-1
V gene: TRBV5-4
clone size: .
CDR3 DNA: TGTGCCAGCAGCTTGGCCCAGGAAGCTTTCTTT
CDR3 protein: CASSLAQEAFF

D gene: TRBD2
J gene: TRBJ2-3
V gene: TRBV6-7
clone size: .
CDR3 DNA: TGTGCCAGCACCATAACTAGCGGCACAGATACGCAGTATTTT
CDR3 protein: CASTITSGTDTQYF

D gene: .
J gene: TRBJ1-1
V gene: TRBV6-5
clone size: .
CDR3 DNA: TGTGCCAGCAGTCAGGGGTACCTTGGGGGCACTGAAGCTTTCTTT
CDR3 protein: CASSQGYLGGTEAFF

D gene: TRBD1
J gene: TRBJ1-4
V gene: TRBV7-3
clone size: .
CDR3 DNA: TGTGCCAGCAGCCCGGGACAGCTTGAAAAACTGTTTTTT
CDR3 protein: CASSPGQLEKLFF

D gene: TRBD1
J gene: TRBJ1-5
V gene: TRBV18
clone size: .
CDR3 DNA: TGTGCCAGCTCACCAGGACAGGGGGGCAATCAGCCCCAGCATTTT
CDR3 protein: CASSPGQGGNQPQHF

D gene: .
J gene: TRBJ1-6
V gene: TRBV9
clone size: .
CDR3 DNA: TGTGCCAGCAGCGTAGGGCAGGGTCATAATTCACCCCTCCACTTT
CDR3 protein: CASSVGQGHNSPLHF

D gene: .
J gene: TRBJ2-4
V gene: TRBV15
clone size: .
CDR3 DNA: TGTGCCACCAGCGACCGGAGGGGGGGATTAGTCATTCAGTACTTC
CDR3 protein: CATSDRRGGLVIQYF

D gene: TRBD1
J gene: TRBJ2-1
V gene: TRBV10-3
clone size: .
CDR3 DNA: TGTGCCATCAGGGGACAGGGGGCAAGGAATGAGCAGTTCTTC
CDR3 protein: CAIRGQGARNEQFF

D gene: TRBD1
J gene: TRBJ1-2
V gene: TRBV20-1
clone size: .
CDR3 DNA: TGCAGTGGTACAGGGGACTATGGCTACACCTTC
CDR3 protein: CSGTGDYGYTF

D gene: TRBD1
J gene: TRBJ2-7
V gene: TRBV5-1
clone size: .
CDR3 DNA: TGCGCCAGCAGCTTGGGGGGGACAGGGTTAGGCGAGCAGTACTTC
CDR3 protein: CASSLGGTGLGEQYF

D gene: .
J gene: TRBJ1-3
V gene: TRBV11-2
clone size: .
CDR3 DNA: TGTGCCAGCAGCTCACTAGACTCTGGAAACACCATATATTTT
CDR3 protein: CASSSLDSGNTIYF

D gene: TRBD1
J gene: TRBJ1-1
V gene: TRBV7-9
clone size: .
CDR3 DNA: TGTGCCAGCAGCTTTCAGGGACAGGGTAACACTGAAGCTTTCTTT
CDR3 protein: CASSFQGQGNTEAFF

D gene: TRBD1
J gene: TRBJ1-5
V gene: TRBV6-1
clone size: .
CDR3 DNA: TGTGCCAGCAGAGAAACCGGGACAGGGAATCAGCCCCAGCATTTT
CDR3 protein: CASRETGTGNQPQHF

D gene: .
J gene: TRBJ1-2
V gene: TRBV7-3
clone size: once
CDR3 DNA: TGTGCCAGCAGCTTATTTCCAGGGAACTATGGCTACACCTTC
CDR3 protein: CASSLFPGNYGYTF

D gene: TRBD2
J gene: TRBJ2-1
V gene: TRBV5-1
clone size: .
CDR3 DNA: TGCGCCAGCAGCTCCGGGACTAGCGGGGGCACTTACAATGAGCAGTTCTTC
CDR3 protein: CASSSGTSGGTYNEQFF

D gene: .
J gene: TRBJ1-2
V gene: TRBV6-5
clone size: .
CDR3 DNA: TGTGCCAGCAGTTACTCGACTACCCGGACCTATGGCTACACCTTC
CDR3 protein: CASSYSTTRTYGYTF

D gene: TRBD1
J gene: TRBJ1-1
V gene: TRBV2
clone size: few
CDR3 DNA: TGTGCCAGTTCTCCGGACAGGGCCTTAACTGAAGCTTTCTTT
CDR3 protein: CASSPDRALTEAFF

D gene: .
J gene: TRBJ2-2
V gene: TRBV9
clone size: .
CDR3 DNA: TGTGCCAGCAGCGTAAGGCAGGGGATGAACACCGGGGAGCTGTTTTTT
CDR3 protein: CASSVRQGMNTGELFF

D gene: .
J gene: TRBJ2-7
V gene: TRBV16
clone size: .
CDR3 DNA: TGTGCCAGCAGCCAATCGGGGGCCGCCAGCTCCTACGAGCAGTACTTC
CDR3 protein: CASSQSGAASSYEQYF

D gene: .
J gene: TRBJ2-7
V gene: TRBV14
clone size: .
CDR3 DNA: TGTGCCAGCGCATACTCGGGATCCTACGAGCAGTACTTC
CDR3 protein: CASAYSGSYEQYF

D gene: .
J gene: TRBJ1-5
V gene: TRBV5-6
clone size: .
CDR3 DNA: TGTGCCAGCAGCTTGTGGCGGGGCCCCAACGTAGGACGGCCCCAGCATTTT
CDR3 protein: CASSLWRGPNVGRPQHF

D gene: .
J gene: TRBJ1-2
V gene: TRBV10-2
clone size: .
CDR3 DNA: TGCGCCAGCACCGGTGGTAGGGGCTATGGCTACACCTTC
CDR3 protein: CASTGGRGYGYTF

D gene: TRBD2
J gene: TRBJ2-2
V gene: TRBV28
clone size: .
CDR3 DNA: TGTGCCAGCAGTCCCAATAGCGGGGGGGCGGACGGGGAGCTGTTTTTT
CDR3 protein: CASSPNSGGADGELFF

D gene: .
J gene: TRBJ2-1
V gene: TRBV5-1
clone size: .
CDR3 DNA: TGCGCCAGCAGCTTGGACAACAACTACAATGAGCAGTTCTTC
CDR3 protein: CASSLDNNYNEQFF

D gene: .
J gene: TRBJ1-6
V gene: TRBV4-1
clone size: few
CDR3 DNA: TGCGCCAGCAGCCATGGGCAGGATAATTCACCCCTCCACTTT
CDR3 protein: CASSHGQDNSPLHF

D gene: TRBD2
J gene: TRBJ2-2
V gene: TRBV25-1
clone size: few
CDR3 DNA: TGTGCCAGCAGTGATAGTCTCCGAGCGGGGGACACCGGGGAGCTGTTTTTT
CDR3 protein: CASSDSLRAGDTGELFF

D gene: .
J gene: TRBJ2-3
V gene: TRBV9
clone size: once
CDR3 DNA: TGTGCCAGCAGCCCTGTCGCAGATACGCAGTATTTT
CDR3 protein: CASSPVADTQYF

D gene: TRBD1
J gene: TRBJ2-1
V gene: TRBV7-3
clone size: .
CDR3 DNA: TGTGCCAGCAGCCTCGACAGGGGCGGGACCTACAATGAGCAGTTCTTC
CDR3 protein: CASSLDRGGTYNEQFF

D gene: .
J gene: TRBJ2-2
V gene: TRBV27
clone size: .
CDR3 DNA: TGTGCCACAAGCAGGACATCGAACACCGGGGAGCTGTTTTTT
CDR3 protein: CATSRTSNTGELFF

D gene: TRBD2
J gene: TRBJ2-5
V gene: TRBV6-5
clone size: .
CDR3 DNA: TGTGCCAGCAGTCTGCAGCGGGGGGGACAAGAGACCCAGTACTTC
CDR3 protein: CASSLQRGGQETQYF

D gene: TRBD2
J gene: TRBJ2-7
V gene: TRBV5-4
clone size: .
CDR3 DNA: TGTGCCAGCAGCTCCGGGACTAGGGGATCCTACGAGCAGTACTTC
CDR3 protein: CASSSGTRGSYEQYF

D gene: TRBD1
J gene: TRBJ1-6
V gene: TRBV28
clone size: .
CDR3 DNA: TGTGCCACCAACAGGGGCGGTAATTCACCCCTCCACTTT
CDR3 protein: CATNRGGNSPLHF

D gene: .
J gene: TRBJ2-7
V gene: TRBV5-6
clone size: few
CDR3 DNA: TGTGCCAGCAGCACCATGGGGCTGGGAAACGAGCAGTACTTC
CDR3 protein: CASSTMGLGNEQYF

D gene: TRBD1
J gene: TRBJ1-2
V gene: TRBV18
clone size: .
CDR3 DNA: TGTGCCAGCTCCTCAGGGGGCCACTATGGCTACACCTTC
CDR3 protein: CASSSGGHYGYTF